Listed below are T cell receptor beta chains from one sample, sequenced in a study of OX40 agonist ivuxolimab in advanced cancers. The table came from immunoSEQ multiplex PCR; TCRdb's copy has only in-frame clones and leaves some out. The sample records tens of thousands of clones, about 91% being singletons. The specimen was CD4+ or CD8+ T cells sorted from blood, collected in a trial of the OX40 agonist ivuxolimab. All receptors come from an adult with an advanced solid tumor such as melanoma, head and neck, liver or kidney cancer. Both conserved end residues are part of each CDR3. D genes are given only for firm matches. Clone size is shown for a subset of rows, as once, few, many or a class of expanded clone.

J	D	V	size	CDR3	DNA
TRBJ1-1	TRBD1	TRBV2	-	CASSEIKGQGRPEAFF	TGTGCCAGCAGTGAAATTAAGGGACAGGGGAGGCCTGAAGCTTTCTTT
TRBJ2-5	TRBD2	TRBV29-1	-	CSVGLAGLFQETQYF	TGCAGCGTTGGACTAGCGGGATTGTTTCAAGAGACCCAGTACTTC
TRBJ2-1	TRBD2	TRBV4-1	-	CASSRKDQRGGDNEQFF	TGCGCCAGCAGCCGGAAAGACCAGCGGGGGGGTGACAATGAGCAGTTCTTC
TRBJ2-2	-	TRBV18	-	CASSPTGANTGELFF	TGTGCCAGCTCACCAACAGGAGCTAACACCGGGGAGCTGTTTTTT
TRBJ1-3	-	TRBV6-5	-	CASRSDSFSGNTIYF	TGTGCCAGCAGATCCGACAGTTTCTCTGGAAACACCATATATTTT
TRBJ2-7	-	TRBV4-2	-	CASSPGGGLAYEQYF	TGTGCCAGCAGCCCAGGCGGAGGGCTAGCCTACGAGCAGTACTTC
TRBJ1-1	-	TRBV11-2	-	CASSLVGVTGSNTEAFF	TGTGCCAGCAGCTTAGTCGGAGTGACAGGATCGAACACTGAAGCTTTCTTT
TRBJ1-5	-	TRBV18	-	CASSPQDTPNQPQHF	TGTGCCAGCTCACCACAGGACACTCCAAATCAGCCCCAGCATTTT
TRBJ2-3	-	TRBV7-8	-	CASSPRQITDTQYF	TGTGCCAGCAGCCCCCGTCAGATCACAGATACGCAGTATTTT
TRBJ1-1	TRBD1	TRBV9	-	CASSVTPGQGATEAFF	TGTGCCAGCAGCGTAACTCCGGGACAGGGGGCCACTGAAGCTTTCTTT
TRBJ2-3	-	TRBV19	-	CASSIDYLRGDTQYF	TGTGCCAGTAGTATAGACTACCTACGAGGAGATACGCAGTATTTT
TRBJ2-5	TRBD2	TRBV15	-	CATSRGWEGPQETQYF	TGTGCCACCAGCAGAGGATGGGAGGGCCCTCAAGAGACCCAGTACTTC
TRBJ1-3	-	TRBV28	-	CASSDGIFSGNTIYF	TGTGCCAGCAGTGACGGGATTTTCTCTGGAAACACCATATATTTT
TRBJ2-7	TRBD1	TRBV19	-	CASKGQESYEQYF	TGTGCCAGTAAGGGACAGGAGTCCTACGAGCAGTACTTC
TRBJ2-7	TRBD2	TRBV5-1	-	CASRGPGLAEPLTYEQYF	TGCGCCAGCCGGGGGCCGGGACTAGCGGAACCCCTTACCTACGAGCAGTACTTC
TRBJ2-7	-	TRBV21-1	-	CASSIHTGFGYEQYF	TGTGCCAGCAGCATCCACACAGGGTTCGGTTACGAGCAGTACTTC
TRBJ1-4	-	TRBV27	-	CASRPDYNEKLFF	TGTGCCAGCCGACCGGACTATAATGAAAAACTGTTTTTT
TRBJ1-2	-	TRBV19	-	CASSSMAGVIYGYTF	TGTGCCAGTAGTTCGATGGCAGGGGTGATCTATGGCTACACCTTC
TRBJ2-1	-	TRBV4-3	-	CASSQVRGDEQFF	TGCGCCAGCAGCCAAGTCAGGGGCGATGAGCAGTTCTTC
TRBJ2-1	-	TRBV20-1	-	CSPKFVGEQFF	TGCAGCCCTAAATTCGTCGGTGAGCAGTTCTTC
TRBJ2-7	TRBD2	TRBV30	-	CAWSGREIYEQYF	TGTGCCTGGAGTGGGCGGGAGATCTACGAGCAGTACTTC
TRBJ2-7	-	TRBV5-4	once	CASSLGDRYYEQYF	TGTGCCAGCAGCTTGGGTGACAGATACTACGAGCAGTACTTC
TRBJ1-6	-	TRBV6-5	-	CASSYNEGESPLHF	TGTGCCAGCAGTTACAATGAAGGGGAATCACCCCTCCACTTT
TRBJ2-7	TRBD2	TRBV4-1	-	CASSQGELAGVPIYEQYF	TGCGCCAGCAGCCAAGGTGAACTAGCGGGAGTCCCGATCTACGAGCAGTACTTC
TRBJ1-2	TRBD1	TRBV7-6	-	CASSSTGGAGYGYTF	TGTGCCAGCAGCTCCACAGGGGGCGCAGGGTATGGCTACACCTTC
TRBJ2-1	-	TRBV9	-	CASSVGPTSGEQFF	TGTGCCAGCAGCGTAGGACCAACATCCGGGGAGCAGTTCTTC
TRBJ2-5	TRBD1	TRBV9	-	CASSLWTGATSETQYF	TGTGCCAGCAGCCTATGGACAGGGGCGACATCGGAGACCCAGTACTTC
TRBJ1-4	TRBD1	TRBV4-1	-	CASSQDPGQGVRNEKLFF	TGCGCCAGCAGCCAAGATCCGGGACAGGGCGTCAGAAATGAAAAACTGTTTTTT
TRBJ2-3	TRBD2	TRBV2	-	CASRDLAGEVRDTQYF	TGTGCCAGCAGGGACCTAGCGGGAGAGGTCCGGGATACGCAGTATTTT
TRBJ2-1	-	TRBV5-6	-	CASSLPANYNEQFF	TGTGCCAGCAGCTTACCAGCCAACTACAATGAGCAGTTCTTC
TRBJ2-1	TRBD1	TRBV7-7	-	CASSLMAGGYNEQFF	TGTGCTAGCAGCTTAATGGCAGGGGGCTACAATGAGCAGTTCTTC
TRBJ1-6	TRBD1	TRBV7-8	-	CASSVRTGFTDSPLHF	TGTGCCAGCAGCGTTAGGACAGGCTTTACGGATTCACCCCTCCACTTT
TRBJ1-6	-	TRBV5-6	-	CASSPQTALNSPLHF	TGTGCCAGCAGCCCCCAGACAGCACTTAATTCACCCCTCCACTTT
TRBJ1-1	TRBD1	TRBV2	few	CASSGVGQGATEAFF	TGTGCCAGCAGTGGAGTGGGACAGGGGGCAACTGAAGCTTTCTTT
TRBJ2-3	-	TRBV23-1	-	CASTLPPTGDITDTQYF	TGCGCCAGCACCTTACCCCCAACGGGAGATATTACAGATACGCAGTATTTT
TRBJ1-4	-	TRBV6-6	-	CASSYADEKLFF	TGTGCCAGCAGTTACGCAGATGAAAAACTGTTTTTT
TRBJ1-2	TRBD1	TRBV5-1	-	CASSLEGQGYGYTF	TGCGCCAGCAGCTTGGAGGGACAGGGGTATGGCTACACCTTC
TRBJ2-3	TRBD2	TRBV2	-	CASSGGASGVTDTQYF	TGTGCCAGCAGTGGTGGGGCTAGCGGGGTCACAGATACGCAGTATTTT
TRBJ1-1	-	TRBV4-2	few	CASSQEGVARAFF	TGTGCCAGCAGCCAAGAGGGGGTGGCGAGAGCTTTCTTT
TRBJ2-3	-	TRBV19	-	CASSIAGWTDTQYF	TGTGCCAGTAGTATCGCAGGGTGGACAGATACGCAGTATTTT
TRBJ2-7	-	TRBV28	-	CASSLRALLYEQYF	TGTGCCAGCAGTTTGAGGGCTCTCCTCTACGAGCAGTACTTC
TRBJ2-1	-	TRBV7-2	-	CASSLVYNEQFF	TGTGCCAGCAGCTTAGTCTACAATGAGCAGTTCTTC
TRBJ2-3	-	TRBV20-1	-	CSPHTDTQYF	TGCAGTCCGCACACAGATACGCAGTATTTT
TRBJ1-6	-	TRBV7-6	once	CASSLVGNQSPLHF	TGTGCCAGCAGCTTAGTAGGAAACCAATCACCCCTCCACTTT
TRBJ2-7	TRBD2	TRBV19	-	CASSTSGASYEQYF	TGTGCCAGTAGTACCAGCGGGGCTTCCTACGAGCAGTACTTC
TRBJ1-5	-	TRBV19	-	CASSIMGAYSNQPQHF	TGTGCCAGTAGTATAATGGGGGCATATAGCAATCAGCCCCAGCATTTT
TRBJ1-2	TRBD1	TRBV27	-	CASSALEGAVYGYTF	TGTGCCAGCAGTGCCCTAGAGGGGGCGGTCTATGGCTACACCTTC
TRBJ1-1	-	TRBV7-6	once	CASSSRGSSTEAFF	TGTGCCAGCAGCTCGCGGGGCAGCAGCACTGAAGCTTTCTTT
TRBJ2-1	TRBD2	TRBV27	-	CASSLSLREGFDEQFF	TGTGCCAGCAGTTTAAGCTTGCGGGAGGGTTTTGATGAGCAGTTCTTC
TRBJ1-1	TRBD1	TRBV7-3	-	CASSLSQRGRTEAFF	TGTGCCAGCAGCTTAAGTCAAAGGGGGCGCACTGAAGCTTTCTTT
TRBJ1-1	TRBD1	TRBV7-6	-	CASSLDRGGTEAFF	TGTGCCAGCAGCCTAGACAGGGGTGGCACTGAAGCTTTCTTT
TRBJ1-2	-	TRBV6-5	-	CASSYSRVGLYGYTF	TGTGCCAGCAGTTACTCGAGGGTGGGCTTGTATGGCTACACCTTC
TRBJ2-1	TRBD2	TRBV15	-	CATRLAGGPKGQFF	TGTGCCACCAGACTAGCGGGGGGGCCAAAGGGGCAGTTCTTC